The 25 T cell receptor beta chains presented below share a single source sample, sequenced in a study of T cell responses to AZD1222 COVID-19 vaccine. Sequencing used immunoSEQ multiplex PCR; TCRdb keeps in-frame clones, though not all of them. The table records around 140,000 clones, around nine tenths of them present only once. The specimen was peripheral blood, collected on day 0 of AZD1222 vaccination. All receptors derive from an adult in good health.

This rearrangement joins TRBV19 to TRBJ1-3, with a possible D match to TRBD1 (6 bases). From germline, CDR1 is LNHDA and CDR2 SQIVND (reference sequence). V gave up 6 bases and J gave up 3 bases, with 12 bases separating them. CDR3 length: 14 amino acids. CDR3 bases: TGTGCCAGTAGGGGCAGGGGAAGTGGAAACACCATATATTTT. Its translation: CASRGRGSGNTIYF.

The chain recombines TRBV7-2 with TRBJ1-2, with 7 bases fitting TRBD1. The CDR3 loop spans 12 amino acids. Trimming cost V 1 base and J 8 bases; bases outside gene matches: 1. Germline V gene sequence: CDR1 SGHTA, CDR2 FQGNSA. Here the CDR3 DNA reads TGTGCCAGCAGCTTAGACAGGGGAGGCTACACCTTC. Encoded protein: CASSLDRGGYTF.

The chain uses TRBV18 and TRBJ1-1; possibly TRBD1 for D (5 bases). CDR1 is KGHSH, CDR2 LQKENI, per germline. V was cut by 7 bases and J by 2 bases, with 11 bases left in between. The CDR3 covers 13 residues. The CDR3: CASLLRDNTEAFF. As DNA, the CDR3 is TGTGCCAGCTTACTCAGGGATAACACTGAAGCTTTCTTT.

Written as DNA, the CDR3 is TGTGCCATCAGTGCCTCCGGGACAGCTAACTATGGCTACACCTTC. Amino acids: CAISASGTANYGYTF. The chain has TRBV10-3 and TRBJ1-2; 7 nucleotides agree with TRBD1. Germline values: CDR1 ENHRY, CDR2 SYGVKD. CDR3 length equals 15 residues. The junction had 5 bases not matched to a gene; V was cut back by 4 bases and J by 0 bases.

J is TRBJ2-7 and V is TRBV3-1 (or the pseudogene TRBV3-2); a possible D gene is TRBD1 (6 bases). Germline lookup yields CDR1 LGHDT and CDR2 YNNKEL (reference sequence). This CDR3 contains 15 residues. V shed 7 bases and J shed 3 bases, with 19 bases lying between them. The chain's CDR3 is CASTSNTDRNYEQYF. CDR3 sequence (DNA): TGTGCCAGCACGTCTAATACGGACAGAAACTACGAGCAGTACTTC.

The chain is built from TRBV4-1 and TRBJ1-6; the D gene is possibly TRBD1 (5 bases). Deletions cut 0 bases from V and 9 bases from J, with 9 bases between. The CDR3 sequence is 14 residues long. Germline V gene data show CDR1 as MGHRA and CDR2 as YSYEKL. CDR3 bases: TGCGCCAGCAGCCAAGAACCGGGGGGTTCACCCCTCCACTTT. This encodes CASSQEPGGSPLHF.

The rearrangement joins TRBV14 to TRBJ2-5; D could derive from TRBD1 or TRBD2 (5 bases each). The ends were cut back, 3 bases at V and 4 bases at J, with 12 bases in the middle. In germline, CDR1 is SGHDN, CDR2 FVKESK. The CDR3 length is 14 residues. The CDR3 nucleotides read TGTGCCAGCAGCCAGGTCCGGGGCCGAGAGACCCAGTACTTC. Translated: CASSQVRGRETQYF.

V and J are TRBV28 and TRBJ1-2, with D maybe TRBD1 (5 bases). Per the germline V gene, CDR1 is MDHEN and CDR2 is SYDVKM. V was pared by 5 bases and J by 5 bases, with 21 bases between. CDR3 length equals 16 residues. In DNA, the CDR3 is TGTGCCAGCAGTACCTTGTTGGGGGTCTCATTTTATGGCTACACCTTC. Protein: CASSTLLGVSFYGYTF.

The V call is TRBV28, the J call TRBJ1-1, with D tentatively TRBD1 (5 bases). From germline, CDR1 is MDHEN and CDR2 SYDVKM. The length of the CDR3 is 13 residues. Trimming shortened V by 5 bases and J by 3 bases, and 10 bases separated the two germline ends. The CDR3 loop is CASSTSGHTEAFF. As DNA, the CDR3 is TGTGCCAGCAGTACCTCGGGACACACTGAAGCTTTCTTT.

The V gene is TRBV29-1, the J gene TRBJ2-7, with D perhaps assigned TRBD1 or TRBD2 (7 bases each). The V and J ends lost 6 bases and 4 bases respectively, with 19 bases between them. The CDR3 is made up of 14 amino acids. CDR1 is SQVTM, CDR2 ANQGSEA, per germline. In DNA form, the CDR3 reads TGCAGCGTCCAGTTGGGGGGGACAGAGTACGAGCAGTACTTC. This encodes CSVQLGGTEYEQYF.

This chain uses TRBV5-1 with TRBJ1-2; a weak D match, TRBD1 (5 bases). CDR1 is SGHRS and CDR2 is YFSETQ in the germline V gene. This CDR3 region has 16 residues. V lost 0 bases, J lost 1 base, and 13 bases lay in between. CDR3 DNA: TGCGCCAGCAGCTTGGCCTCAGGGAACAATAACTATGGCTACACCTTC. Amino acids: CASSLASGNNNYGYTF.

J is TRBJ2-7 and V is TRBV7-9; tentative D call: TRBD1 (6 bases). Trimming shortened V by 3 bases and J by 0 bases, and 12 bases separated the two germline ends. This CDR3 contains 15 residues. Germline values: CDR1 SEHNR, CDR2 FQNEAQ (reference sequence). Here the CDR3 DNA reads TGTGCCAGCAGCTTTCGGACAGTCCTCTCCTACGAGCAGTACTTC. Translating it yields CASSFRTVLSYEQYF.

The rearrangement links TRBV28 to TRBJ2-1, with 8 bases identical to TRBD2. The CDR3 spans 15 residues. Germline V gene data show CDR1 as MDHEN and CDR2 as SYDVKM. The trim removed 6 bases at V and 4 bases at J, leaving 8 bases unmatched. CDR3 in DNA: TGTGCCAGCAGACCTTTAGCGGGGAATTACAATGAGCAGTTCTTC. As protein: CASRPLAGNYNEQFF.

CDR3 protein: CASSLAVTGPKLFF. DNA of the CDR3: TGTGCCAGCAGCTTAGCGGTTACAGGTCCAAAACTGTTTTTT. The chain is built from TRBV7-9 and TRBJ1-4; tentatively, D is TRBD1 (5 bases). CDR3 length: 14 amino acids. V was trimmed by 0 bases and J by 10 bases, leaving 12 bases between them. The germline gives CDR1 SEHNR, CDR2 FQNEAQ (reference sequence).

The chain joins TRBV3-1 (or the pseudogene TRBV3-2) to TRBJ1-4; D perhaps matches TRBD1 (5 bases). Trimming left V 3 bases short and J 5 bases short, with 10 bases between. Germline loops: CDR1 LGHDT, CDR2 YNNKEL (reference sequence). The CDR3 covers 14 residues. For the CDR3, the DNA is TGTGCCAGCAGCCATTGGGGGGGAAATGAAAAACTGTTTTTT. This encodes CASSHWGGNEKLFF.

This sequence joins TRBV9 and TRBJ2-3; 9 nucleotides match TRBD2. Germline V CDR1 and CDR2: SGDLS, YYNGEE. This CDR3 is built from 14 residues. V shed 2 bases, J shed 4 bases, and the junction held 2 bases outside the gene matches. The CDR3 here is CASSVGGGADTQYF. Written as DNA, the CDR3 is TGTGCCAGCAGCGTGGGCGGGGGGGCAGATACGCAGTATTTT.

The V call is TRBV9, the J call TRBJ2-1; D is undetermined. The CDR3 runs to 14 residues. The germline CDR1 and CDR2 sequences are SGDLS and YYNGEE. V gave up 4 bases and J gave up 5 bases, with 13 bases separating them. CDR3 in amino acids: CASSPKVWDNEQFF. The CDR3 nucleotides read TGTGCCAGCAGCCCCAAGGTCTGGGACAATGAGCAGTTCTTC.

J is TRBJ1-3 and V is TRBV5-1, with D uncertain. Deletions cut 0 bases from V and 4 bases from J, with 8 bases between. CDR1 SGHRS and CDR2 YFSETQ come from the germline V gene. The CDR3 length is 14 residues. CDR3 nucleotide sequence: TGCGCCAGCAGCTTGGATCCAGACGGAAACACCATATATTTT. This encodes CASSLDPDGNTIYF.

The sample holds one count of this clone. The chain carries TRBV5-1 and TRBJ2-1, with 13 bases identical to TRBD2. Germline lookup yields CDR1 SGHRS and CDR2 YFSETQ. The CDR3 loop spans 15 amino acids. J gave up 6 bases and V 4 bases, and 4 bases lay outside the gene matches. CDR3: CASSPGTSGANEQFF. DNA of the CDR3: TGCGCCAGCAGCCCGGGGACTAGCGGGGCCAATGAGCAGTTCTTC. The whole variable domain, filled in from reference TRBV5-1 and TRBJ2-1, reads KAGVTQTPRYLIKTRGQQVTLSCSPISGHRSVSWYQQTPGQGLQFLFEYFSETQRNKGNFPGRFSGRQFSNSRSEMNVSTLELGDSALYLCASSPGTSGANEQFFGPGTRLTVL.

The CDR3 here is CASSGLAGLTDTQYF. DNA of the CDR3: TGTGCCAGCAGCGGCTTAGCGGGGCTCACAGATACGCAGTATTTT. The chain employs TRBV9 and TRBJ2-3; 8 nucleotides align to TRBD2. CDR1 and CDR2 (germline): SGDLS, YYNGEE. The CDR3 length is 15 residues. V dropped 3 bases and J dropped 2; count of bases not matched to a gene: 5.

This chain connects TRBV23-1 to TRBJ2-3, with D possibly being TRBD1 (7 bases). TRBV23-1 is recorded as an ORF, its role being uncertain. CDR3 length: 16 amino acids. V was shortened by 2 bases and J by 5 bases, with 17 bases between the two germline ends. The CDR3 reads CASSQGGQAGRDTQYF. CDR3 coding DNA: TGCGCCAGCAGTCAAGGTGGACAGGCCGGGAGAGATACGCAGTATTTT.

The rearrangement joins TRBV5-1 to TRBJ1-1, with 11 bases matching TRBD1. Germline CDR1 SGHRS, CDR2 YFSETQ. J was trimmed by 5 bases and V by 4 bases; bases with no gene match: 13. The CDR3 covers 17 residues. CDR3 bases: TGCGCCAGCAGCGCAGGACAGGGGGCAGTTCTTTGGACTGAAGCTTTCTTT. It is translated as CASSAGQGAVLWTEAFF.

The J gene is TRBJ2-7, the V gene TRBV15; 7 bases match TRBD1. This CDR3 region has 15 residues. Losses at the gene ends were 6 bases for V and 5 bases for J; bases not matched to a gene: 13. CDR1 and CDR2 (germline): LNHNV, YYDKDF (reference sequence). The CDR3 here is CATSSRQGLSHEQYF. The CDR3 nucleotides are TGTGCCACCAGTAGCAGACAGGGTTTGTCTCACGAGCAGTACTTC. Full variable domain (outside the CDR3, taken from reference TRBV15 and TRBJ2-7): DAMVIQNPRYQVTQFGKPVTLSCSQTLNHNVMYWYQQKSSQAPKLLFHYYDKDFNNEADTPDNFQSRRPNTSFCFLDIRSPGLGDTAMYLCATSSRQGLSHEQYFGPGTRLTVT.

The CDR3 sequence is CASNLLAGGGDIQYF. DNA of the CDR3: TGTGCCAGCAACCTACTAGCGGGAGGTGGAGACATTCAGTACTTC. This chain connects TRBV6-6 to TRBJ2-4; TRBD2 agrees at 12 bases. The CDR3 contains 15 residues. The junction had 9 bases not matched to a gene; V was cut back by 7 bases and J by 8 bases. CDR1 and CDR2 (germline): MNHNY, SVGAGI (reference sequence).

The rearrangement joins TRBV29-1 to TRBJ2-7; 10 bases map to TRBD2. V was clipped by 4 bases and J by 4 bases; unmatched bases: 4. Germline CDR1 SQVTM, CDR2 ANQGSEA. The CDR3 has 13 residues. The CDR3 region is CSVALAGQYEQYF. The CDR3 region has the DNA TGCAGCGTTGCACTAGCGGGACAATACGAGCAGTACTTC.